A selection of T cell receptor beta chains follows, all from one sample in a study of T cells in localized non-small cell lung cancer. Sequencing used immunoSEQ multiplex PCR; TCRdb keeps in-frame clones, though not all of them. Here the sample spans about 40,000 clones, about 76% being singletons. This specimen consisted of peripheral blood mononuclear cells, obtained before any cancer treatment. The receptors shown here come from a male donor aged 60 or over with stage II lung adenocarcinoma. The CDR3 runs from the conserved cysteine through the conserved F or W. The D gene is left open where the match is weak. A row's size may be missing; if present it is once, few, many or a size class.

D gene	V gene	J gene	clone size	CDR3 DNA	CDR3 protein
-	TRBV19	TRBJ2-3	-	TGTGCCAGTAGTCTAAATGGGGTGAGGGATACGCAGTATTTT	CASSLNGVRDTQYF
TRBD2	TRBV11-2	TRBJ2-7	-	TGTGCCAGCAGCTCTAGCGGTTCCTACTACGAGCAGTACTTC	CASSSSGSYYEQYF
-	TRBV28	TRBJ1-1	-	TGTGCCAGCAGCCTGAGGGGGAGAACTGAAGCTTTCTTT	CASSLRGRTEAFF
-	TRBV2	TRBJ2-5	-	TGTGCCAGCAATAAAAACCAAGAGACCCAGTACTTC	CASNKNQETQYF
-	TRBV4-1	TRBJ2-7	-	TGCGCCAGCAGCCATCTGGGGACCTACGAGCAGTACTTC	CASSHLGTYEQYF
-	TRBV2	TRBJ2-7	-	TGTGCCGGGAGGACATCGACCTACGAGCAGTACTTC	CAGRTSTYEQYF
TRBD1	TRBV18	TRBJ1-4	-	TGTGCCAGCTCACAAAGGACAGGGTACGAAAAACTGTTTTTT	CASSQRTGYEKLFF
TRBD2	TRBV2	TRBJ2-2	-	TGTGCCAGCAGTGACCTAGCGGACAACACCGGGGAGCTGTTTTTT	CASSDLADNTGELFF
-	TRBV28	TRBJ1-5	once	TGTGCCAGCGTGAGGGTGTCCGGGACTTGGGCTAATCAGCCCCAGCATTTT	CASVRVSGTWANQPQHF
-	TRBV2	TRBJ1-1	-	TGTGCCAGCAGCCGTCAACGGGACACTGAAGCTTTCTTT	CASSRQRDTEAFF
-	TRBV28	TRBJ2-7	-	TGTGCCAGCAGCCGGGACACGTCCTTCTCCTACGAGCAGTACTTC	CASSRDTSFSYEQYF
-	TRBV28	TRBJ2-7	-	TGTGCCAGCAGTACAACCACAGAATCCTACGAGCAGTACTTC	CASSTTTESYEQYF